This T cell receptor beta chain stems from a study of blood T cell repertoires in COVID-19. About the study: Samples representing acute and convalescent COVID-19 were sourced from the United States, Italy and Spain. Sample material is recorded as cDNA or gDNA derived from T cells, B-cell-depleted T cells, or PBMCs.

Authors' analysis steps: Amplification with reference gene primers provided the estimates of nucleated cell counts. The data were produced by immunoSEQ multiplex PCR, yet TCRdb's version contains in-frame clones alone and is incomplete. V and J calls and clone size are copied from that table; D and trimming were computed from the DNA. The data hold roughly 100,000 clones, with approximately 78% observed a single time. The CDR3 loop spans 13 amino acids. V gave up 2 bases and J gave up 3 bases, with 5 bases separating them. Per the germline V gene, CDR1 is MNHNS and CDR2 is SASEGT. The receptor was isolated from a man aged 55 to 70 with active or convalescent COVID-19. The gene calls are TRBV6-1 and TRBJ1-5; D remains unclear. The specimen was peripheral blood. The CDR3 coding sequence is TGTGCCAGCAGTGAATCCCACAATCAGCCCCAGCATTTT. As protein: CASSESHNQPQHF.